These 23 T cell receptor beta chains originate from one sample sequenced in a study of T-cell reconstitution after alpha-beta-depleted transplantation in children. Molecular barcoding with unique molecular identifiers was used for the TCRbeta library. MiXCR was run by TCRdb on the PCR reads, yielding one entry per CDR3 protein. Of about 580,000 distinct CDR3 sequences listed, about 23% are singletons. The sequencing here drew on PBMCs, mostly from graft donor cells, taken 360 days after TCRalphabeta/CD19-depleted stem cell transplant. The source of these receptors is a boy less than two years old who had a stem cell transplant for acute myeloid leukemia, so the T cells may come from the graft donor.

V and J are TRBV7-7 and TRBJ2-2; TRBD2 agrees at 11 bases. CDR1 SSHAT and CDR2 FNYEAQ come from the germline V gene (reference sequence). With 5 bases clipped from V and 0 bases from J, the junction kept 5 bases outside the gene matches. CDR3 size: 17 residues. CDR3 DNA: TGTGCCAGCAGCCCCCGGACTAGCGGGTCGAACACCGGGGAGCTGTTTTTT. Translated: CASSPRTSGSNTGELFF.

CDR3 sequence: CASSYSKGWGTEAFF. Written as DNA, the CDR3 is TGTGCCAGCAGTTACTCGAAGGGATGGGGCACTGAAGCTTTCTTT. The genes are TRBV6-5 and TRBJ1-1; unclear D gene. The CDR3 runs 15 residues. Trimming removed 0 bases at V and 4 bases at J, with 12 bases between. Germline values: CDR1 MNHEY, CDR2 SVGAGI.

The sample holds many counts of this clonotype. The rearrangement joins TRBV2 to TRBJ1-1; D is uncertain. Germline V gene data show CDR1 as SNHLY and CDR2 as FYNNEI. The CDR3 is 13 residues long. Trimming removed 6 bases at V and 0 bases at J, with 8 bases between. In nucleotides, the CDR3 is TGTGCCAGCAGGGCGGGGATGAACACTGAAGCTTTCTTT. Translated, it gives CASRAGMNTEAFF.

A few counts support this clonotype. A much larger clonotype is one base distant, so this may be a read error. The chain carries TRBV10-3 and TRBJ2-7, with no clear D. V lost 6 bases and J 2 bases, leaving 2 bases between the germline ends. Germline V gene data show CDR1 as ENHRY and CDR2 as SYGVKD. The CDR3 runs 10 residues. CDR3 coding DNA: TGTGCCATCAGCCCCTACGAGCAGTACTTC. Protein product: CAISPYEQYF.

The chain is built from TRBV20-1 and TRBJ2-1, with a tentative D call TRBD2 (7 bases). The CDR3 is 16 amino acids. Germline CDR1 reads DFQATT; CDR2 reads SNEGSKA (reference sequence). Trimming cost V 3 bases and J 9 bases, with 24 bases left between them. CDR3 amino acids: CSASKGGGLLIREQFF. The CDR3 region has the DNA TGCAGTGCTAGTAAGGGGGGGGGCCTGTTGATCCGTGAGCAGTTCTTC.

The CDR3 nucleotides are TGTGCCAGCAGCTTAAGCGGGGTTGGCTACAATGAGCAGTTCTTC. The encoded protein is CASSLSGVGYNEQFF. The chain joins TRBV7-3 to TRBJ2-1; a weak D match, TRBD2 (6 bases). Germline CDR1 SGHTA, CDR2 FQGTGA. The V end was cut by 1 base, the J end by 3 bases, with 10 bases between. The CDR3 has 15 amino acids.

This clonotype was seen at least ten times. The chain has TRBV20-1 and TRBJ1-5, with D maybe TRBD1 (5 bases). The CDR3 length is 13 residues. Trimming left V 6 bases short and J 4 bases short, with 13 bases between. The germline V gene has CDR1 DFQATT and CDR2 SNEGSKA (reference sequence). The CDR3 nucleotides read TGCAGTGCGAGGGGCCAGAAAAATCAGCCCCAGCATTTT. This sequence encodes CSARGQKNQPQHF.

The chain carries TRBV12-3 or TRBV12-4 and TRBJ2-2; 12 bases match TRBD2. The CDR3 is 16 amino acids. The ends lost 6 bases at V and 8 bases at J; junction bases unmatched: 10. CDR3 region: CASRKGLAGGPGELFF. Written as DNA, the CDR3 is TGTGCCAGCAGGAAGGGCCTAGCGGGGGGGCCAGGGGAGCTGTTTTTT.

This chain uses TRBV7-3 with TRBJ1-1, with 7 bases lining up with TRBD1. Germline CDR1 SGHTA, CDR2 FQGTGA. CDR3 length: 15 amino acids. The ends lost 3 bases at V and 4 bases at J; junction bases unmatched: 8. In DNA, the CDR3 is TGTGCCAGCAGCTTGACAGGGAAGGTAGGCACTGAAGCTTTCTTT. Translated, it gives CASSLTGKVGTEAFF.

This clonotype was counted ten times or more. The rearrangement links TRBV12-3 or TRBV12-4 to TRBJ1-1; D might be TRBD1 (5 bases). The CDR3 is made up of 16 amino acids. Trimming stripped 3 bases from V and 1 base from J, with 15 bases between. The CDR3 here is CASSFSLARANTEAFF. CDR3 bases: TGTGCCAGCAGTTTCAGTCTGGCCAGGGCGAACACTGAAGCTTTCTTT.

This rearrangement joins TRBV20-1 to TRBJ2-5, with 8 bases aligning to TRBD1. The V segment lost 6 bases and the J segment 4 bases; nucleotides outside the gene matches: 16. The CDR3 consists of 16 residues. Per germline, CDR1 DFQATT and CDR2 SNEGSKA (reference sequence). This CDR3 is CSAPGTGGLIRETQYF. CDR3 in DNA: TGCAGTGCCCCTGGGACAGGAGGGTTGATTCGAGAGACCCAGTACTTC.

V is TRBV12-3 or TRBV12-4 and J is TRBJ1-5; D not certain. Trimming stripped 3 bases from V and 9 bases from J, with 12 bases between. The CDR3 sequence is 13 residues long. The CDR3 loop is CASSFISPWPQHF. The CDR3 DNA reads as TGTGCCAGCAGTTTTATCTCCCCATGGCCCCAGCATTTT.

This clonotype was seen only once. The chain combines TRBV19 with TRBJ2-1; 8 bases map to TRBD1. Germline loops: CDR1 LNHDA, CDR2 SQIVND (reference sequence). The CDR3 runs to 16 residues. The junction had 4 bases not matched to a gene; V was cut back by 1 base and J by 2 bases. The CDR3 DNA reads TGTGCCAGTAGTATAGGAGACAGGGGAACCTACAATGAGCAGTTCTTC. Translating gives CASSIGDRGTYNEQFF.

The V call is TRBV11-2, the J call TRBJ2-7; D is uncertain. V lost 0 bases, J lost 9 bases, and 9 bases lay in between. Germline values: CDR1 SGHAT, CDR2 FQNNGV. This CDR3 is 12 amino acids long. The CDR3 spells CASSLDLGWQYV. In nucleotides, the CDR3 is TGTGCCAGCAGCTTAGATCTGGGTTGGCAGTACGTC.

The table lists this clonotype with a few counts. CDR3 bases: TGCAGTGCATTGGGAGGATATAGCGGGGAGCTGTTTTTT. Translation gives CSALGGYSGELFF. The chain joins TRBV20-1 to TRBJ2-2; D possibly corresponds to TRBD2 (6 bases). This CDR3 is 13 amino acids long. The germline V and J ends were trimmed by 6 bases and 7 bases, with 15 bases remaining between them. Germline CDR1 DFQATT, CDR2 SNEGSKA (reference sequence).

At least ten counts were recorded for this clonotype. The CDR3 region has the DNA TGTGCCAGCAGCGTAGCGGGGGGGCCGGACAATGAGCAGTTCTTC. Translating it yields CASSVAGGPDNEQFF. V usage is TRBV9 and J usage is TRBJ2-1; 8 positions match TRBD2. V shed 0 bases and J 5 bases; nucleotides not matched to a gene: 4. The CDR3 covers 15 residues. Germline CDR1 SGDLS, CDR2 YYNGEE.

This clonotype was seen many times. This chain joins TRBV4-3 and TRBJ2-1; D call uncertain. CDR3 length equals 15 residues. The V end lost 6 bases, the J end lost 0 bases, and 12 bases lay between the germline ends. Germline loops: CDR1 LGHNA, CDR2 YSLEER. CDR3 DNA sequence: TGCGCCAGCAGGGAATCGGCGCGCTCCTACAATGAGCAGTTCTTC. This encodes CASRESARSYNEQFF.

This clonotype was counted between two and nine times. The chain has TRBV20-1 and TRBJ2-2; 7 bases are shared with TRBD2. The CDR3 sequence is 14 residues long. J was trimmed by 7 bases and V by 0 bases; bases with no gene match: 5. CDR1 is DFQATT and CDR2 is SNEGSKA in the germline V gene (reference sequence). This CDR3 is CSARDAGVDGELFF. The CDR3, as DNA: TGCAGTGCTAGAGATGCGGGGGTGGACGGGGAGCTGTTTTTT.

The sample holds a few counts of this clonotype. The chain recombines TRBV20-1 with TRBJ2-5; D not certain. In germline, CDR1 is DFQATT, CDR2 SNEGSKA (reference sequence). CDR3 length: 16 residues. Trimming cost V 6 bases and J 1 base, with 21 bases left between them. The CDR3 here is CSAGSPLLSRQETQYF. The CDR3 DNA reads TGCAGTGCCGGTTCACCCCTCCTAAGTCGCCAAGAGACCCAGTACTTC.

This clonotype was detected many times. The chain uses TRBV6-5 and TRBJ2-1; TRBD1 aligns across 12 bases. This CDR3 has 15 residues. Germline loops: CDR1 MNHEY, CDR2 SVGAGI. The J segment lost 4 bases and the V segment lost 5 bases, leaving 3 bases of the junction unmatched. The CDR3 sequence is CASSRDRGQYNEQFF. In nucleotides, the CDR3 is TGTGCCAGCAGTCGGGACAGGGGGCAGTACAATGAGCAGTTCTTC.

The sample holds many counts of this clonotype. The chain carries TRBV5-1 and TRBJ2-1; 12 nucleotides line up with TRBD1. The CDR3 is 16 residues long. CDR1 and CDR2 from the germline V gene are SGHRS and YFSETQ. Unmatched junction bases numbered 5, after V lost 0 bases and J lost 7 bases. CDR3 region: CASSLGGQGARNEQFF. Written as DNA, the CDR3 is TGCGCCAGCAGCTTGGGGGGACAGGGGGCTCGAAATGAGCAGTTCTTC.

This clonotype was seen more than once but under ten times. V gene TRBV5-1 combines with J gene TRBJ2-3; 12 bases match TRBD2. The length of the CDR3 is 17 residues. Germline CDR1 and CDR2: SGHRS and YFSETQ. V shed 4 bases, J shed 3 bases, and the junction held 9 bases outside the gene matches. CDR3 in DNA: TGCGCCAGCAGCCCCCCGACTAGCGGGGGCCCTACAGATACGCAGTATTTT. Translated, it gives CASSPPTSGGPTDTQYF. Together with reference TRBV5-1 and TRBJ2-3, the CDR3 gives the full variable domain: KAGVTQTPRYLIKTRGQQVTLSCSPISGHRSVSWYQQTPGQGLQFLFEYFSETQRNKGNFPGRFSGRQFSNSRSEMNVSTLELGDSALYLCASSPPTSGGPTDTQYFGPGTRLTVL.

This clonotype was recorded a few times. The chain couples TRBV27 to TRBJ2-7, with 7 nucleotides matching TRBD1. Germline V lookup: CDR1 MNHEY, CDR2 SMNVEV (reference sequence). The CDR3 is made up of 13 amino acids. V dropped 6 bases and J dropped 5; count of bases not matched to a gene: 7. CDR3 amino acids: CASSTTGVDEQYV. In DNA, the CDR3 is TGTGCCAGCAGCACTACAGGGGTGGACGAGCAGTACGTC.